A selection of T cell receptor beta chains follows, all from one sample in a study of cytomegalovirus exposure and HLA in healthy donors. Assay used: immunoSEQ multiplex PCR; TCRdb lists only in-frame clones, some missing. The sample carries approximately 97,000 clones, around 73% recorded once. Sequenced input: PBMCs. The receptors derive from a woman in her forties in good health and CMV-seropositive. Both conserved end residues are part of each CDR3. A D gene is named only where the DNA matches it firmly. Size is omitted from some rows. Given values are once, few, many or a class for expanded clones.

cdr3_aa cdr3_nt clone_size d_call j_call v_call
CASSLRSGGSAEAFF TGCGCCAGCAGCTTGAGATCAGGGGGAAGCGCTGAAGCTTTCTTT - TRBD1 TRBJ1-1 TRBV5-1
CASSALPYTDTQYF TGCGCCAGCTCCGCACTTCCTTACACAGATACGCAGTATTTT - - TRBJ2-3 TRBV10-1
CATKNRGSYEQYF TGTGCCACCAAGAACAGGGGCTCCTACGAGCAGTACTTC - - TRBJ2-7 TRBV21-1
CASRTRIRSPLHF TGTGCCAGCAGGACCAGGATTAGGTCACCCCTCCACTTT - - TRBJ1-6 TRBV2
CSARQGAGGETQYF TGCAGCGCCCGACAGGGGGCGGGGGGGGAGACCCAGTACTTC - - TRBJ2-5 TRBV29-1
CASSQEGPGDEKLFF TGCGCCAGCAGCCAAGAGGGACCAGGGGATGAAAAACTGTTTTTT once - TRBJ1-4 TRBV4-1
CAISGRTGQETQYF TGTGCCATCAGTGGGCGGACAGGGCAAGAGACCCAGTACTTC once TRBD1 TRBJ2-5 TRBV10-3
CASSLEGQGRYGYTF TGCGCCAGCAGCTTGGAGGGACAGGGGCGTTATGGCTACACCTTC - TRBD1 TRBJ1-2 TRBV5-1
CASEDRVGDTQYF TGTGCCAGCGAGGACAGGGTGGGGGATACGCAGTATTTT - TRBD1 TRBJ2-3 TRBV7-9
CASSLAGGWETQYF TGTGCCAGCAGCTTAGCGGGGGGTTGGGAGACCCAGTACTTC - TRBD2 TRBJ2-5 TRBV5-4
CASSPSWSGDEKLFF TGTGCCAGCAGTCCCTCATGGAGCGGGGATGAAAAACTGTTTTTT - - TRBJ1-4 TRBV6-5
CASRGGLAGGPNEQFF TGTGCCAGTAGGGGGGGACTAGCGGGAGGGCCGAATGAGCAGTTCTTC - TRBD2 TRBJ2-1 TRBV19
CASSAGGDGQPQHF TGTGCCAGCAGTGCGGGGGGCGATGGTCAGCCCCAGCATTTT - - TRBJ1-5 TRBV28
CASSGQGLQTTNEKLFF TGTGCCAGCAGCGGCCAGGGCCTTCAGACAACTAATGAAAAACTGTTTTTT - - TRBJ1-4 TRBV7-9
CASSQDLQGYNQPQHF TGCGCCAGCAGCCAAGATCTACAGGGGTACAATCAGCCCCAGCATTTT - TRBD1 TRBJ1-5 TRBV4-1
CSVGQGTPYEQYF TGCAGCGTTGGACAGGGGACCCCTTACGAGCAGTACTTC - TRBD1 TRBJ2-7 TRBV29-1
CASSGQSGANVLTF TGTGCCAGCTCAGGGCAATCTGGGGCCAACGTCCTGACTTTC - - TRBJ2-6 TRBV7-9
CASSEQGANYGYTF TGTGCCAGCAGTGAACAGGGGGCTAACTATGGCTACACCTTC - TRBD1 TRBJ1-2 TRBV2
CASSPRGTGPTVPGNTIYF TGCGCCAGCAGTCCACGAGGGACAGGGCCGACTGTCCCTGGAAACACCATATATTTT - TRBD1 TRBJ1-3 TRBV23-1
CASSPIGEIYEQYF TGTGCCAGCAGCCCCATCGGGGAGATCTACGAGCAGTACTTC - - TRBJ2-7 TRBV28
CASSEVFGSEQFF TGCGCCAGCAGTGAAGTTTTTGGTAGTGAGCAGTTCTTC - - TRBJ2-1 TRBV10-1
CASSLGLAASYNEQFF TGTGCCAGCAGCTTAGGACTAGCGGCCTCTTACAATGAGCAGTTCTTC - TRBD2 TRBJ2-1 TRBV7-6
CASSLSGTAEKLFF TGTGCCAGCAGTTTATCCGGGACAGCTGAAAAACTGTTTTTT - TRBD1 TRBJ1-4 TRBV28
CASSYRQGAEEKLFF TGTGCCAGCAGTTACCGACAGGGGGCGGAGGAAAAACTGTTTTTT - TRBD1 TRBJ1-4 TRBV6-6
CASQGSSYEQYF TGTGCCAGCCAGGGGAGCTCCTACGAGCAGTACTTC - - TRBJ2-7 TRBV27
CASTGQGLTDTQYF TGTGCCAGCACCGGACAGGGTCTAACAGATACGCAGTATTTT - TRBD1 TRBJ2-3 TRBV6-1
CASTKLGQGAGDTEAFF TGTGCCAGCACCAAACTTGGACAGGGGGCTGGCGACACTGAAGCTTTCTTT once TRBD1 TRBJ1-1 TRBV7-8
CASIDTGTSGQQFF TGTGCCAGTATCGACACCGGGACTAGCGGACAGCAGTTCTTC - TRBD2 TRBJ2-1 TRBV19
CASSLGLTLYEQYF TGTGCCAGCAGCTTGGGGCTAACACTCTACGAGCAGTACTTC - - TRBJ2-7 TRBV7-2
CASSEIGGRPYEQYF TGTGCCAGCAGTGAAATAGGAGGGCGACCCTACGAGCAGTACTTC once - TRBJ2-7 TRBV6-1
CASSPRAGGRIHEQYF TGTGCCAGTAGTCCGCGGGCAGGGGGCAGAATCCACGAGCAGTACTTC - TRBD1 TRBJ2-7 TRBV19
CASSLASGGYNEQFF TGTGCCAGCAGCCTAGCTAGCGGGGGTTACAATGAGCAGTTCTTC - TRBD2 TRBJ2-1 TRBV4-2
CASSLSVGARGRAFF TGTGCCAGCAGTTTAAGTGTGGGGGCGCGTGGTAGAGCTTTCTTT - - TRBJ1-1 TRBV27
CSVSRPGLNTEAFF TGCAGCGTTTCGCGACCGGGATTGAACACTGAAGCTTTCTTT once - TRBJ1-1 TRBV29-1
CASSSTDRNTEAFF TGCGCCAGCAGCTCCACCGACAGAAACACTGAAGCTTTCTTT few - TRBJ1-1 TRBV5-1
CASQFQGAGNTIYF TGTGCCAGCCAGTTTCAGGGGGCTGGAAACACCATATATTTT - TRBD1 TRBJ1-3 TRBV6-1
CASGSLSGVEDTQYF TGTGCTAGTGGTTCGTTGTCAGGGGTTGAAGATACGCAGTATTTT - - TRBJ2-3 TRBV12-5
CASSGGLAASWGNEQFF TGCGCCAGCAGTGGGGGGCTAGCGGCCTCCTGGGGGAATGAGCAGTTCTTC - - TRBJ2-1 TRBV10-1
CASSPGEDTGELFF TGTGCCAGCAGTCCGGGGGAGGACACCGGGGAGCTGTTTTTT - - TRBJ2-2 TRBV6-4
CASSAQGAWYNEQFF TGTGCCAGCAGTGCTCAGGGGGCATGGTACAATGAGCAGTTCTTC - TRBD1 TRBJ2-1 TRBV25-1
CASRYPGLAGDGTDTQYF TGTGCCAGCAGATACCCGGGACTAGCGGGAGATGGTACAGATACGCAGTATTTT - TRBD2 TRBJ2-3 TRBV25-1
CASSLELAGTVYEQYF TGTGCCAGCAGCTTAGAACTAGCGGGAACGGTCTACGAGCAGTACTTC - TRBD2 TRBJ2-7 TRBV7-8
CASSVFGTGINEQFF TGTGCCAGCAGCGTCTTCGGGACAGGGATTAATGAGCAGTTCTTC few TRBD1 TRBJ2-1 TRBV9
CASSLLTDTQYF TGTGCCAGCTCATTACTCACAGATACGCAGTATTTT few - TRBJ2-3 TRBV18
CASSDLAGGPYNEQFF TGTGCCAGCAGCGATTTAGCGGGAGGCCCCTACAATGAGCAGTTCTTC - TRBD2 TRBJ2-1 TRBV2
CASSSPTGARYEQYF TGTGCCAGCAGTTCGCCGACAGGGGCCCGCTACGAGCAGTACTTC - TRBD1 TRBJ2-7 TRBV28
CASSFGRVGGPETQYF TGTGCCAGCAGTTTTGGACGTGTTGGGGGCCCGGAGACCCAGTACTTC - - TRBJ2-5 TRBV5-6
CASSSSGTSGGTDTQYF TGCGCCAGCAGCTCCTCCGGGACTAGCGGCGGCACAGATACGCAGTATTTT - TRBD2 TRBJ2-3 TRBV5-1
CASSLGTSGTGELFF TGCGCCAGCAGCTTGGGGACTAGCGGGACCGGGGAGCTGTTTTTT - TRBD2 TRBJ2-2 TRBV5-1
CASSPLQGEYF TGTGCCAGCAGCCCTCTACAGGGAGAGTACTTC - - TRBJ2-7 TRBV7-9
CASSLGTGGTVEQYF TGTGCCAGCAGCTTAGGGACAGGGGGGACTGTCGAGCAGTACTTC - TRBD1 TRBJ2-7 TRBV7-2
CASSLAGGETQYF TGTGCTAGCAGCTTAGCGGGAGGGGAGACCCAGTACTTC - TRBD2 TRBJ2-5 TRBV7-7